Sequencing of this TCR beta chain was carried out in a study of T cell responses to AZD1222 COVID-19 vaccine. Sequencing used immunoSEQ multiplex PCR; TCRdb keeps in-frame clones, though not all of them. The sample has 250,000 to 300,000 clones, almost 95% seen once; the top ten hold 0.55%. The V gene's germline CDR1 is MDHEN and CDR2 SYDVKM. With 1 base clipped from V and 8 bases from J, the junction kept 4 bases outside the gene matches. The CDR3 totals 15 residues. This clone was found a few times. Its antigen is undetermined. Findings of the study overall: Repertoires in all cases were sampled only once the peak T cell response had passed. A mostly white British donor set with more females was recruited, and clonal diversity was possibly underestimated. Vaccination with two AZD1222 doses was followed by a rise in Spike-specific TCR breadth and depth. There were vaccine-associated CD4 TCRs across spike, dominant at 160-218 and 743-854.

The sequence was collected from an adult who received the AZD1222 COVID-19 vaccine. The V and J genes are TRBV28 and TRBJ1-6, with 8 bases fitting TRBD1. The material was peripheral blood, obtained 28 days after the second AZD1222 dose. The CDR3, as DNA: TGTGCCAGCAGTTTATCCGGACAGGGCTATTCACCCCTCCACTTT. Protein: CASSLSGQGYSPLHF.